The rows below give T cell receptor beta chains drawn from one sample of a study of radiotherapy plus CTLA-4 blockade in lung cancer. Libraries were prepared by immunoSEQ multiplex PCR; TCRdb keeps only in-frame clonotypes and omits some of them. The sample has 83,000 or so clones, around 83% seen once; the top ten hold more than 0.65%. The sequencing used peripheral blood, collected from a patient treated with radiotherapy plus ipilimumab. The receptors here all came from a human donor with non-small cell lung cancer who had stable disease on radiotherapy plus ipilimumab. Each CDR3 is given with its conserved first and last residue. Fields, in order: V gene, D gene, clone size, J gene, CDR3 DNA, CDR3 protein. D genes are given only for firm matches. Where a row states a size, it is once, few, many or the class of an expanded clone; other rows omit it.

>TRBV28|NA|NA|TRBJ1-2
TGTGCCAGCAGTTTAGGTCAGTACGACTATGGCTACACCTTC
CASSLGQYDYGYTF
>TRBV25-1|NA|NA|TRBJ1-4
TGTGCCAGCAGTGAAGGCAGGACGGGGGAAAAACTGTTTTTT
CASSEGRTGEKLFF
>TRBV11-2|NA|NA|TRBJ2-3
TGTGCCAGCAGCTTAGATGTGGTGAGGGCGGATACGCAGTATTTT
CASSLDVVRADTQYF
>TRBV2|TRBD2|NA|TRBJ2-3
TGTGCCAGCAGCTCTCCGACTAGCGGGAAGGGAGATACGCAGTATTTT
CASSSPTSGKGDTQYF
>TRBV19|NA|NA|TRBJ2-1
TGTGCCAGTAGTAGGAGGGGGGAGCTTACAGGCTACAATGAGCAGTTCTTC
CASSRRGELTGYNEQFF
>TRBV7-9|NA|NA|TRBJ2-7
TGTGCCAGCAGCTTAGATCGGACCTACGAGCAGTACTTC
CASSLDRTYEQYF
>TRBV6-6|NA|NA|TRBJ1-4
TGTGCCAGCAGCCTCGAAGGGAACACTAATGAAAAACTGTTTTTT
CASSLEGNTNEKLFF
>TRBV14|TRBD1|NA|TRBJ1-4
TGTGCCAGCAGCCCTGTCCCGGGACAGGAGGGTAATGAAAAACTGTTTTTT
CASSPVPGQEGNEKLFF
>TRBV18|NA|NA|TRBJ2-5
TGTGCCAGCTCACTGTCCAGCCAAGAGACCCAGTACTTC
CASSLSSQETQYF
>TRBV5-1|NA|NA|TRBJ2-7
TGCGCCAGCAGACTACAGGGACTGGTCCACGAGCAGTACTTC
CASRLQGLVHEQYF
>TRBV7-7|TRBD2|NA|TRBJ2-7
TGTGCTAGCAGCTTAGGGGTTAGCGGGAGTAGTGAGCAGTACTTC
CASSLGVSGSSEQYF
>TRBV5-1|TRBD1|NA|TRBJ2-6
TGCGCCAGCAGCTTGGGAGGGACAGGGGCCTCTGGGGCCAACGTCCTGACTTTC
CASSLGGTGASGANVLTF
>TRBV5-1|TRBD1|NA|TRBJ2-5
TGCGCCAGCAGCTTTCTCGAAGGGACAGAGCAAGAGACCCAGTACTTC
CASSFLEGTEQETQYF
>TRBV6-5|NA|NA|TRBJ1-5
TGTGCCAGCAGTCGGGTCCAGCATCAGCCCCAGCATTTT
CASSRVQHQPQHF
>TRBV6-5|NA|NA|TRBJ2-3
TGTGCCAGCAGTTGGGGGCGGGACTCCACAGATACGCAGTATTTT
CASSWGRDSTDTQYF
>TRBV28|NA|few|TRBJ1-5
TGTGCCAGCAGTTTTACAGGACTCCCCCAGCATTTT
CASSFTGLPQHF
>TRBV10-3|NA|NA|TRBJ1-2
TGTGCCATCAGTGAGGCGGCCGATGGCTACACCTTC
CAISEAADGYTF
>TRBV7-2|TRBD2|NA|TRBJ2-1
TGTGCCACCCCTGAAAGGGAGGGCCGCGGTTCCCCGACCGGCAATCCGTTCTTC
CATPEREGRGSPTGNPFF
>TRBV19|NA|NA|TRBJ1-1
TGTGCCAGTAGTATCTCGGTAGGGGCCCTGAACACTGAAGCTTTCTTT
CASSISVGALNTEAFF
>TRBV2|TRBD1|NA|TRBJ1-5
TGTGCCAGCAGGGGACAGCCATTGGGGAATCAGCCCCAGCATTTT
CASRGQPLGNQPQHF
>TRBV4-2|NA|NA|TRBJ1-3
TGTGCCAGCGGAGATATCTCTGGAAACACCATATATTTT
CASGDISGNTIYF
>TRBV5-6|NA|NA|TRBJ2-7
TGTGCCAGCAGCTTGAGTGGGGGCCGCGAGCAGTACTTC
CASSLSGGREQYF
>TRBV5-1|TRBD2|NA|TRBJ2-1
TGCGCCAGCAGCTTCCGGCCAGCGGGGGGGAACAATGAGCAGTTCTTC
CASSFRPAGGNNEQFF
>TRBV23-1|TRBD1|NA|TRBJ2-7
TGCGCCAGCAGTCCAGAATCCCGAATGGACAGGGTTAGTCAACCCTACGAGCAGTACTTC
CASSPESRMDRVSQPYEQYF
>TRBV5-5|NA|NA|TRBJ1-4
TGTGCCAGCAGCTTGGAAGGCACTCGGGGGGCCCGGCTGAGAGAAAAACTGTTTTTT
CASSLEGTRGARLREKLFF
>TRBV30|TRBD2|NA|TRBJ2-1
TGTGCCTTAACCCCGGGACTAGCGGGAGGGCCGTATGAGCAGTTCTTC
CALTPGLAGGPYEQFF
>TRBV28|NA|NA|TRBJ1-2
TGTGCCAGCAGTTTAGTCACAGGGTTAAAGTATGGCTACACCTTC
CASSLVTGLKYGYTF
>TRBV5-1|NA|NA|TRBJ2-3
TGCGCCAGCACCCTGGAGGACAGATACACAGATACGCAGTATTTT
CASTLEDRYTDTQYF
>TRBV21-1|NA|few|TRBJ2-3
TGTGCCAGCAGCAATGACCTCAGGGATTCCACAGATACGCAGTATTTT
CASSNDLRDSTDTQYF
>TRBV29-1|TRBD1|NA|TRBJ2-1
TGCAGCGTTGAAGCCGGACAGGGGTCTTTCGATGAGCAGTTCTTC
CSVEAGQGSFDEQFF
>TRBV5-1|TRBD2|NA|TRBJ2-7
TGCGCCAGCAGCTTGAATAGCGGGGGGGCTAGCTCCTACGAGCAGTACTTC
CASSLNSGGASSYEQYF
>TRBV4-1|TRBD1|NA|TRBJ1-2
TGCGCCAGCAGCTACGCACAGGGGGCTGGTGGCTACACCTTC
CASSYAQGAGGYTF
>TRBV2|TRBD1|NA|TRBJ2-7
TGTGCCAGCAGTGAAGCCCCGGGACAGTACGAGCAGTACTTC
CASSEAPGQYEQYF
>TRBV28|NA|NA|TRBJ1-5
TGTGCCAGCAGTTTATCCCGAAATCAGCCCCAGCATTTT
CASSLSRNQPQHF
>TRBV18|NA|few|TRBJ1-6
TGTGCCAGCTCACTGGCTGGCGATTCACCCCTCCACTTT
CASSLAGDSPLHF
>TRBV9|NA|NA|TRBJ2-2
TGTGCCAGCCACCGAACGGGACAGAACACCGGGGAGCTGTTTTTT
CASHRTGQNTGELFF
>TRBV19|TRBD1|few|TRBJ1-5
TGTGCCAGTAGTTCGACAGGGGGCGGGAATCAGCCCCAGCATTTT
CASSSTGGGNQPQHF
>TRBV11-2|TRBD1|NA|TRBJ1-4
TGTGCCAGCAGCGTGGGTCGGGGGACAGCTATTAATGAAAAACTGTTTTTT
CASSVGRGTAINEKLFF
>TRBV29-1|NA|NA|TRBJ1-1
TGCAGCGTTGTTGGGCGGACTAACACTGAAGCTTTCTTT
CSVVGRTNTEAFF
>TRBV28|TRBD2|NA|TRBJ2-3
TGTGCCAGCACCCTAGCGGGAGTTGAAGATACGCAGTATTTT
CASTLAGVEDTQYF
>TRBV27|TRBD1|NA|TRBJ2-2
TGTGCCAGCAGTTTAGGGCAGGGGGCAAACACCGGGGAGCTGTTTTTT
CASSLGQGANTGELFF
>TRBV28|TRBD1|NA|TRBJ1-1
TGTGATGCCCGGCCCCAGGGGGCGAAGAGCACTGAAGCTTTCTTT
CDARPQGAKSTEAFF
>TRBV10-2|TRBD1|NA|TRBJ1-5
TGCGCCAGCAGTGAGGGACAGGGCTACCAGCCCCAGCATTTT
CASSEGQGYQPQHF
>TRBV7-2|TRBD2|NA|TRBJ2-1
TGTGCCAGCAGCTCGACTAGCGGGAGCCACAATGAGCAGTTCTTC
CASSSTSGSHNEQFF
>TRBV5-1|NA|few|TRBJ2-2
TGCGCCAGCAGCATATCCACCCCGAACACCGGGGAGCTGTTTTTT
CASSISTPNTGELFF
>TRBV29-1|NA|NA|TRBJ2-7
TGCAGCGTTGGGGTTGGGGGTATCCCCTACGAGCAGTACTTC
CSVGVGGIPYEQYF
>TRBV7-3|NA|NA|TRBJ1-3
TGTGCCAGCAGCTTAAACCCGACGGGGGCGCGCGGAAACACCATATATTTT
CASSLNPTGARGNTIYF
>TRBV5-1|NA|NA|TRBJ1-6
TGCGCCAGCAGCTTGGACGGCAGGGGCACTCTCCACTTT
CASSLDGRGTLHF
>TRBV19|NA|NA|TRBJ2-1
TGTGCCAGTAGTAGAAAGGGTGACAATGAGCAGTTCTTC
CASSRKGDNEQFF
>TRBV28|TRBD1|NA|TRBJ1-2
TGTGCCAGCAGTTCTCCCGGGACAGCAATTTATGGCTACACCTTC
CASSSPGTAIYGYTF
>TRBV2|NA|once|TRBJ2-1
TGTGCCAGCATCCTAAGGGCGGGCAATGAGCAGTTCTTC
CASILRAGNEQFF
>TRBV9|NA|NA|TRBJ2-7
TGTGCCAGCAGCCCGAGCCCCGGACTACCACGCTACGAGCAGTACTTC
CASSPSPGLPRYEQYF
>TRBV28|NA|NA|TRBJ2-1
TGTGCCAGCCTTAGGGGGGGTGGTAATGAGCAGTTCTTC
CASLRGGGNEQFF
>TRBV11-2|NA|NA|TRBJ1-2
TGTGCCAGCAGCTTAGAGGGCCCAACCTACACCTTC
CASSLEGPTYTF
>TRBV2|NA|NA|TRBJ2-7
TGTGCCAGCAGTGAGGACCCCCTCCGGAGCGAGCAGTACTTC
CASSEDPLRSEQYF
>TRBV5-1|TRBD2|NA|TRBJ2-3
TGCGCCAGCAGCTTGGCCGTGACTAGCGGGTTTAACACAGATACGCAGTATTTT
CASSLAVTSGFNTDTQYF
>TRBV2|NA|once|TRBJ1-2
TGTGCCAGCAGTCAAATGGGGGGAGGAGTTAACTATGGCTACACCTTC
CASSQMGGGVNYGYTF
>TRBV5-1|NA|NA|TRBJ1-4
TGCGCCAGCAGCTGGGCGGGGATGGGGCTCGATCCAACTAATGAAAAACTGTTTTTT
CASSWAGMGLDPTNEKLFF
>TRBV5-4|NA|NA|TRBJ1-2
TGTGCCAGCAGCTGGGCGGGACGCAACTATGGCTACACCTTC
CASSWAGRNYGYTF
>TRBV21-1|NA|NA|TRBJ1-6
TGTGCCAGCAGCAAAGCTCCGGGACTGCATAATTCACCCCTCCACTTT
CASSKAPGLHNSPLHF